The 13 T cell receptor beta chains given below trace back to one sample, sequenced in a study of response to subunit inactivated influenza vaccine. TCRdb analysed the RT-PCR reads with MiXCR anew, one entry per CDR3 protein. The sample carries just over 300,000 distinct CDR3 sequences, 22% recorded once. The sequenced sample was PBMCs from blood, obtained less than 22 months after vaccination. These receptors were taken from a man between 45 and 75 years old who received an inactivated influenza vaccine.

The table lists this clonotype with a few counts. The J gene is TRBJ2-3, the V gene TRBV5-1; D may be TRBD2 (6 bases). The V and J ends lost 0 bases and 0 bases respectively, with 11 bases between them. The germline gives CDR1 SGHRS, CDR2 YFSETQ. This CDR3 is built from 16 residues. CDR3 in DNA: TGCGCCAGCAGCTTGGAGGCGGGAACTAGCACAGATACGCAGTATTTT. The encoded protein is CASSLEAGTSTDTQYF.

The chain recombines TRBV6-1 with TRBJ2-7; 7 nucleotides align to TRBD2. From germline, CDR1 is MNHNS and CDR2 SASEGT. V lost 6 bases to trimming and J lost 0 bases; unmatched junction nucleotides: 5. This CDR3 spans 14 amino acids. The CDR3 reads CASRAGLLSYEQYF. As DNA, the CDR3 is TGTGCCAGCAGAGCGGGACTACTCTCCTACGAGCAGTACTTC.

This clonotype was seen ten or more times. The rearrangement links TRBV4-3 to TRBJ1-2; D unclear. Between the trimmed V and J ends, which lost 0 bases and 3 bases, there was a span of 11 bases. The CDR3 spans 15 residues. Per the germline V gene, CDR1 is LGHNA and CDR2 is YSLEER. CDR3 DNA sequence: TGCGCCAGCAGCCAAGAGGATCAGGCAGACTATGGCTACACCTTC. It encodes CASSQEDQADYGYTF.

This CDR3 is CASSATKGLAGGRLEQYF. The CDR3 DNA reads TGTGCCAGCAGCGCCACAAAAGGACTAGCGGGAGGGCGGCTCGAGCAGTACTTC. V and J are TRBV9 and TRBJ2-7, with 15 bases identical to TRBD2. Losses at the gene ends were 3 bases for V and 6 bases for J; bases not matched to a gene: 13. The CDR3 totals 18 residues. CDR1 and CDR2 from the germline V gene are SGDLS and YYNGEE.

This clonotype was recorded many times. The V call is TRBV27, the J call TRBJ1-2; 7 bases are a match to TRBD1. Per the germline V gene, CDR1 is MNHEY and CDR2 is SMNVEV (reference sequence). Losses at the gene ends were 7 bases for V and 4 bases for J; bases not matched to a gene: 6. The CDR3 sequence is 13 residues long. In nucleotides, the CDR3 is TGTGCCAGCACCCGACAGGGCGGCTATGGCTACACCTTC. It is translated as CASTRQGGYGYTF.

This clonotype showed up many times. The V and J genes are TRBV7-2 and TRBJ1-2, with D perhaps TRBD1 (5 bases). Trimming shortened V by 1 base and J by 8 bases, and 17 bases separated the two germline ends. The CDR3 totals 15 residues. Germline loops: CDR1 SGHTA, CDR2 FQGNSA. The CDR3 sequence: CASSLGGRASGGYTF. CDR3 sequence (DNA): TGTGCCAGCAGCTTAGGTGGCAGGGCCTCAGGAGGCTACACCTTC.

There are a few counts of this clonotype. This chain joins TRBV7-2 and TRBJ1-1; D is possibly TRBD1 (6 bases). Germline lookup yields CDR1 SGHTA and CDR2 FQGNSA. This CDR3 contains 14 residues. Deletions cut 6 bases from V and 8 bases from J, with 19 bases between. CDR3 residues: CASSYRHGTSEAFF. CDR3 coding DNA: TGTGCCAGCAGTTACCGCCACGGGACATCCGAAGCTTTCTTT.

V and J are TRBV4-2 and TRBJ1-4; perhaps TRBD1 as D (6 bases). V was pared by 0 bases and J by 15 bases, with 17 bases between. Germline lookup yields CDR1 LGHNA and CDR2 YNFKEQ. The CDR3 loop spans 14 amino acids. As DNA, the CDR3 is TGTGCCAGCAGCCAAGATGGAGGGGACATTGAAGTGTTTTTT. Translated: CASSQDGGDIEVFF.

Concerning this clonotype: A much larger clone is a single base away; this may be a read error. The CDR3 spells CALGTGARGNAIYF. The CDR3 coding sequence is TGTGCCCTGGGGACAGGGGCGAGAGGAAACGCCATATATTTT. V usage is TRBV10-3 and J usage is TRBJ1-3, with 10 bases lining up with TRBD1. Germline lookup yields CDR1 ENHRY and CDR2 SYGVKD. The CDR3 runs to 14 residues.

This chain joins TRBV4-2 and TRBJ2-7; tentatively, D is TRBD2 (5 bases). The CDR3 sequence is 18 residues long. The germline CDR1 and CDR2 sequences are LGHNA and YNFKEQ. The ends were cut back, 1 base at V and 1 base at J, with 20 bases in the middle. CDR3 DNA sequence: TGTGCCAGCAGCCAAGTGAGGGTTCTGGCGGGCCTGTCCTACGAGCAGTACTTC. Its translation is CASSQVRVLAGLSYEQYF.

This clonotype came up a few times. V is TRBV7-8 and J is TRBJ1-3, with D hard to call. The CDR3 totals 19 residues. With 2 bases removed from V and 0 bases from J, the gap between germline ends came to 20 bases. The germline V gene has CDR1 SGHVS and CDR2 FQNEAQ. The CDR3 loop is CASSLLRLSPSSSGNTIYF. In DNA, the CDR3 is TGTGCCAGCAGCTTACTGCGACTGAGCCCTTCCAGCTCTGGAAACACCATATATTTT. The full variable domain, with the rest looked up from reference TRBV7-8 and TRBJ1-3, is GAGVSQSPRYKVAKRGQDVALRCDPISGHVSLFWYQQALGQGPEFLTYFQNEAQLDKSGLPSDRFFAERPEGSVSTLKIQRTQQEDSAVYLCASSLLRLSPSSSGNTIYFGEGSWLTVV.

As concerns this clonotype: Because it lacks the conserved phenylalanine or tryptophan at the end, this CDR3 is likely a read error. The limits of the CDR3 on the DNA are not certain, so only TCRdb's listed CDR3 is given. The chain recombines TRBV11-2 with TRBJ1-5. Both ends counted, the CDR3 spans 13 residues. Germline assignment: CDR1 SGHAT and CDR2 FQNNGV. CDR3 residues: CASSPVVSGAYNV.

In this sample, this clonotype turned up a few times. The chain uses TRBV20-1 and TRBJ2-4; D is possibly TRBD2 (5 bases). The germline V and J ends were trimmed by 7 bases and 1 base, with 20 bases remaining between them. CDR3 size: 16 residues. CDR1 is DFQATT and CDR2 is SNEGSKA in the germline V gene (reference sequence). For the CDR3, the DNA is TGCAGTGTTGGCCTCCGGGGAAGGCCGGCCAAAAACATTCAGTACTTC. Residues: CSVGLRGRPAKNIQYF.